This T cell receptor (beta chain) was sequenced during a study of blood T cell repertoires in COVID-19. At the level of the study: The United States, Italy and Spain provided the acute and convalescent COVID-19 samples. The cDNA or gDNA used as material had been derived from T cells, B-cell-depleted T cells, or PBMCs.

Per the study methods: Using reference gene primer amplification, nucleated cell counts were estimated. TCRdb keeps only in-frame clones here, not all; method: immunoSEQ multiplex PCR. V and J calls and clone size are copied from that table; D and trimming were computed from the DNA. The table has hundreds of thousands of clones, about 91% seen once. V was shortened by 1 base and J by 2 bases, with 12 bases between the two germline ends. This CDR3 contains 15 residues. CDR1 and CDR2 (germline): SGHTA, FQGNSA. This TCR was recovered from a woman aged 30 to 39 who had recovered from COVID-19. The genes are TRBV7-2 and TRBJ2-7; perhaps TRBD1 as D (5 bases). The sequencing input was peripheral blood. DNA of the CDR3: TGTGCCAGCAGCTTAGATGGCAGGGCCACCTACGAGCAGTACTTC. Residues: CASSLDGRATYEQYF.